This T cell receptor beta chain was obtained from a study of T-cell memory formation after mild COVID-19. Overall study results and limits: Clones that contracted from day 15 to 85 were balanced CD4/CD8, while later expanders leaned CD4+. For contracting clones, CD4+ ones sat mainly in CM and EM, CD8+ in EMRA.

TCRdb reanalysed the 5' RACE reads using MiXCR and keeps one entry per CDR3 protein. The profile shows hundreds of thousands of distinct CDR3 sequences, around 14% of them singletons. CDR3 length: 14 residues. The germline CDR1 and CDR2 sequences are SGHRS and YFSETQ. V lost 7 bases, J lost 2 bases, and 12 bases lay in between. In this sample, this clonotype turned up a few times. Its cognate antigen is unknown. This clonotype originated in a man aged 18 to 29 who had mild COVID-19 (a few samples of this study predate the infection). Cell type and time point are not known. Sequenced input: PBMCs or a T cell subset sorted from them (not recorded which). The rearrangement links TRBV5-1 to TRBJ2-2; D tentatively fits TRBD1 or TRBD2 (6 bases each). CDR3 DNA sequence: TGCGCCAGCCATGGAGGGGGAAACACCGGGGAGCTGTTTTTT. Amino acid sequence: CASHGGGNTGELFF.